Described below is a single T cell receptor beta chain sequence and its context. This clone was seen only once. What antigen it recognizes has not been identified. No much larger clone is present one base from it, and per-base qualities are unavailable. Tumor samples were obtained before definitive surgery or chemotherapy. The MD Anderson Biospecimen Extraction Resource handled genomic DNA extraction, while the MD Anderson Cancer Genomics Laboratory carried out the TCR sequencing. The junction carries 2 bases between V and J, which are trimmed by 4 bases and 2 bases respectively. From the cysteine up to the phenylalanine, the CDR3 has a length of 12 residues. Only CDR3 DNA is held: 36 bases, read in frame from base 1. CDR1 SEHNR and CDR2 FQNEAQ were looked up in the germline V gene (reference sequence). This entry is derived from a study of high-grade serous ovarian cancer treatment subgroups (dated by TCRdb to about 2021). In terms of the full investigation: Sequencing yielded a mean of 14,192 reads and around 7,000 unique TCR beta rearrangements per sample. The study profiled TCR beta repertoires in high-grade serous ovarian cancer patients grouped by complete gross resection or neoadjuvant chemotherapy response under a laparoscopic triage algorithm. The cohort comprised 30 or so patients: about ten with no residual disease after primary surgery (R0), about ten excellent NACT responders, and about ten poor NACT responders. Each patient contributed one primary tumor and two metastatic tumor samples, giving some 90 samples in total.

The 80 to 95 tumor samples were subjected to high-throughput TCR profiling using ImmunoSEQ. In the source study's methods: Repertoire diversity metrics included richness (unique productive sequences), clonality, evenness and relatedness; Bhattacharyya coefficient assessed similarity between samples. A sensitivity analysis that removed TCRs with fewer than two reads produced consistent conclusions. Held by TCRdb, this immuneACCESS table contains in-frame sequences only and omits some clones. Under half of the omission traces to an unresolved V gene where checked; the cause of the rest is unknown. Clonal size and the V and J genes are those of that table, whereas D and trimming came from the DNA. The sample records some 3,300 clones, 65% to 85% of which are singletons. 8% to 10% of the sample is in the top ten clones. Overall study outcomes, separate from this receptor: Repertoire similarity ranging from about 0.1 to 0.85 was observed between tumors from the same patient, whereas almost no similarity was observed between different patients. TCR clonal relatedness correlated positively with neoantigen level and, by trend, with copy number variation and mutation load from whole-genome sequencing. The TCR repertoire analyses centered on CDR3, leaving CDR1 and CDR2 unanalyzed. Because bulk tumor TCR sequencing provided no spatial information, insight into HGSC tumor complexity and diversity was limited.

The rearrangement combines TRBV7-9 with TRBJ2-2, with the D gene call left open. The material sequenced was tumor tissue. The sequence derives from a human donor with high-grade serous ovarian cancer. The DNA is as follows: TGTGCCAGCAGCTATAACACCGGGGAGCTGTTTTTT. It is translated as CASSYNTGELFF.